This T cell receptor beta chain was sequenced in a study of T cell repertoires in cytomegalovirus infection. Whole-study context: Indicated by public TCR beta signatures were CMV infection and matching HLA type.

The CDR3 has 14 amino acids. CDR1 is MGHDK, CDR2 SYGVNS, per germline. The germline V and J ends were trimmed by 4 bases and 5 bases, with 14 bases remaining between them. TCRdb itself ran the reads through MiXCR, one entry per CDR3 protein. This sample has about 680,000 distinct CDR3 sequences, with roughly 26% found just once. Sequenced: CD8+ T cells from PBMCs. This TCR came from a human donor in good health (CMV status not recorded). Some clones in this sample may be carry-over from other donors' samples. The chain uses TRBV25-1 and TRBJ1-1; D is perhaps TRBD1 (5 bases). The CDR3 region is CASSGQQDLTEAFF. CDR3 DNA: TGTGCCAGCAGTGGTCAACAGGACCTGACTGAAGCTTTCTTT. Using reference TRBV25-1 and TRBJ1-1 for the parts outside the CDR3, the full variable domain is EADIYQTPRYLVIGTGKKITLECSQTMGHDKMYWYQQDPGMELHLIHYSYGVNSTEKGDLSSESTVSRIRTEHFPLTLESARPSHTSQYLCASSGQQDLTEAFFGQGTRLTVV.